These T cell receptor beta chains were read from a single sample in a study of blood T cell repertoires in COVID-19. Here immunoSEQ multiplex PCR was the method, and the copy in TCRdb shows in-frame clones only, minus some. The data contain 250,000 to 300,000 clones, about 88% of them singletons. Material: PBMCs or T cells enriched from blood (not recorded which). Receptors originate from a man aged 25-45 years with acute COVID-19. The CDR3 runs from the conserved cysteine through the conserved F or W. D genes are given only for firm matches. The size of a clone is reported for some rows only, either as once, few or many, or as a class for expanded clones.

>TRBJ2-5|-|TRBV7-9|-
CASSPGQVQETQYF
TGTGCCAGCAGCCCGGGACAAGTCCAAGAGACCCAGTACTTC
>TRBJ1-1|-|TRBV18|TRBD1
CASSTLKLSGTGPNTEAFF
TGTGCCAGCTCAACGTTAAAATTATCCGGGACAGGGCCGAACACTGAAGCTTTCTTT
>TRBJ1-2|-|TRBV2|TRBD1
CASSSGRTGGAFSYGYTF
TGTGCCAGCAGTTCCGGGAGGACAGGGGGCGCATTTAGCTATGGCTACACCTTC
>TRBJ1-1|few|TRBV6-5|-
CASSYSRSGGEAFF
TGTGCCAGCAGTTACTCTAGGTCCGGGGGTGAAGCTTTCTTT
>TRBJ2-1|-|TRBV18|-
CASSPGPGNEQFF
TGTGCCAGCTCACCGGGCCCTGGGAATGAGCAGTTCTTC
>TRBJ1-1|-|TRBV11-2|-
CASSITWGRENTEAFF
TGTGCCAGCAGTATAACGTGGGGGAGGGAGAACACTGAAGCTTTCTTT
>TRBJ1-2|few|TRBV6-4|-
CASSSELGPYGYTF
TGTGCCAGCAGTTCCGAACTAGGACCTTATGGCTACACCTTC
>TRBJ2-1|-|TRBV3-1/TRBV3-2|TRBD2
CASSQQLAGVDEQFF
TGTGCCAGCAGCCAACAGCTAGCGGGAGTTGACGAGCAGTTCTTC
>TRBJ1-5|few|TRBV28|-
CASSPTGARNQPQHF
TGTGCCAGCAGTCCCACAGGCGCACGAAATCAGCCCCAGCATTTT
>TRBJ1-5|-|TRBV4-1|-
CASSQDEQGQPQHF
TGCGCCAGCAGCCAAGACGAACAGGGTCAGCCCCAGCATTTT
>TRBJ2-5|-|TRBV18|TRBD2
CASSPIGGSETQYF
TGTGCCAGCTCACCTATCGGGGGGTCAGAGACCCAGTACTTC